This TCR beta chain originates from a study of breast tumors, draining lymph nodes, adjacent tissues. Overall study results and limits: Luminal-like breast cancer showed significantly higher tumor–nontumor repertoire similarity than basal-like. The lymph node origin of tumor T cells was framed as consistent with a hypothesis, not demonstrated. Tumor repertoires ranked between lymph nodes and nontumor tissue in diversity, with V and J gene preferences. Most tumor T cells seemingly derive from lymph node, then expand in tumor.

The length of the CDR3 is 17 residues. Trimming left V 0 bases short and J 1 base short, with 16 bases between. Germline CDR1 and CDR2: LGHNA and YSLEER. A single record per CDR3 protein comes from TCRdb applying MiXCR to the multiplex PCR reads. The top ten hold 3% to 4% of the sample, which has approximately 210,000 distinct CDR3 sequences, around 34% seen once. Breast cancer patients provided tissue from their axillary draining lymph nodes. This clonotype showed up many times. Its antigen is unknown. V and J are TRBV4-3 and TRBJ2-7; a possible D gene is TRBD2 (5 bases). The sequenced material came from axillary lymph node tissue. This receptor was identified in a female donor with breast cancer. Some clones in this sample may be carry-over from other donors' samples. The CDR3 sequence is CASSQDTSDSGSYEQYF. In nucleotides, the CDR3 is TGCGCCAGCAGCCAAGATACCTCGGACTCAGGATCCTACGAGCAGTACTTC.